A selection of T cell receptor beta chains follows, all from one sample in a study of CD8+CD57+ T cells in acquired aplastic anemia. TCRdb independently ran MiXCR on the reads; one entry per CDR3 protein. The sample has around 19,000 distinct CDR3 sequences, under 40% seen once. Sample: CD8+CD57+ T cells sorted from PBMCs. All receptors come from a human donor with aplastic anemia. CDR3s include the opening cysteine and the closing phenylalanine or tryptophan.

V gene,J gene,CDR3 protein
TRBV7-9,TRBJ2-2,CASSVDGRKVGELFF
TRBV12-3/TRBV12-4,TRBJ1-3,CASSRSGRGNTIYF
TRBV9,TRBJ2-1,CASSALGGAGYNEQFF
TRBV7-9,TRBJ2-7,CASSRGQGRDEQYF
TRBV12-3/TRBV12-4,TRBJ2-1,CASSSSGGQYNEQFF
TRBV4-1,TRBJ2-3,CASSQDRGQGTDTQYF
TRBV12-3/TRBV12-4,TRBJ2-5,CASSLEETQYF
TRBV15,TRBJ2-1,CAASSSMAGQGLNEQFF
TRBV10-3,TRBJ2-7,CANKAGWYEQYF
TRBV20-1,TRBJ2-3,CSARQGATDTQYF
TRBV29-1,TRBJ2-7,CSVGPGLGIDEQYF
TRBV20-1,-,CSATEGTSGGAREQYF
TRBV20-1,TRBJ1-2,CSAQVPRINYGYTF
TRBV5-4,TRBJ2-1,CASSWRGDNEQFF
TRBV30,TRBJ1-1,CDWSSDVCSSDLGTEAFF
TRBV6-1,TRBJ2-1,CASKLTSGGGDEQFF
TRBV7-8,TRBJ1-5,CASSLVIVGSNQPQHF
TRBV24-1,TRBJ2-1,CATSDMTGEQFF
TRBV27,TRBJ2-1,CASSAIGGGTSNEQFF
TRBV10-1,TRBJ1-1,CASRADRNTEAFF
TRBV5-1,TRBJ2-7,CASSITGASTERYF
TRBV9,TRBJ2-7,CASSLGGLAGTYEQYF
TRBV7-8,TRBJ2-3,CASSLDDSSYTQYF
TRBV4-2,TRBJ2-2,CASSQDVTANTGELFF
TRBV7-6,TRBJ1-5,CASSLEAGDNNEPQHF
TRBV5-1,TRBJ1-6,CASSSGGLYNSPLHF
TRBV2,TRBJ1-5,CASSERGYQPQHF
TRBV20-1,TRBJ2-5,CSTTPKETQYF
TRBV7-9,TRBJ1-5,CASSLGGQGPYNQPQHF
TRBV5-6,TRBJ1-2,CASSSGQGVYYGYTF
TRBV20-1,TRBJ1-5,CSAPARGGLGNQPQHF